One and the same sample provided the 10 T cell receptor beta chains below, sequenced in a study of blood T cell repertoires in COVID-19. Sequencing was performed with immunoSEQ multiplex PCR; in TCRdb, only in-frame clones are kept and a portion is missing. The top ten hold less than 2.5% of the sample, which has around 300,000 clones, roughly nine tenths seen once. The sample comprised PBMCs or T cells enriched from blood (not recorded which). These receptors came from a woman aged 18-35 years who had recovered from COVID-19.

The rearrangement uses TRBV19 and TRBJ1-3, with 9 bases lining up with TRBD1. The CDR3 sequence is 23 residues long. Losses at the gene ends were 8 bases for V and 0 bases for J; bases not matched to a gene: 29. CDR1 and CDR2 (germline): LNHDA, SQIVND (reference sequence). CDR3 coding DNA: TGTGCCAGTTTCTGGTTGCCCCAGATGGGGGGACAGGGCCTTTATTGCTCTGGAAACACCATATATTTT. It is translated as CASFWLPQMGGQGLYCSGNTIYF.

V gene TRBV6-5 combines with J gene TRBJ2-2, with D possibly matching TRBD2 (6 bases). The CDR3 consists of 14 residues. V was clipped by 7 bases and J by 1 base, with 10 bases between them. Germline V CDR1 and CDR2: MNHEY, SVGAGI. For the CDR3, the DNA is TGTGCCAGCACCGGGGGTTGGAACACCGGGGAGCTGTTTTTT. This sequence encodes CASTGGWNTGELFF.

The V gene is TRBV19, the J gene TRBJ1-2; 8 bases are a match to TRBD1. The CDR3 covers 13 residues. Germline values: CDR1 LNHDA, CDR2 SQIVND (reference sequence). The junction had 6 bases not matched to a gene; V was cut back by 7 bases and J by 5 bases. CDR3 loop: CASMTGAPYGYTF. CDR3 coding DNA: TGTGCCAGTATGACAGGGGCTCCTTATGGCTACACCTTC.

CDR3 protein: CASSPRHTGNTDTQYF. The DNA for the CDR3 is TGTGCCAGCTCACCACGTCACACAGGGAACACAGATACGCAGTATTTT. V and J are TRBV18 and TRBJ2-3, with D possibly being TRBD1 (6 bases). V lost 1 base, J lost 2 bases, and 13 bases lay in between. The CDR3 has 16 amino acids. Per the germline V gene, CDR1 is KGHSH and CDR2 is LQKENI.

The chain uses TRBV24-1 and TRBJ1-5; a possible D gene is TRBD1 (6 bases). Germline-derived CDR1 and CDR2 are KGHDR and SFDVKD. The CDR3 runs 18 residues. Between the trimmed V and J ends, which lost 5 bases and 1 base, there was a span of 20 bases. DNA for the CDR3: TGTGCCACCAGTGGGGGGGCACAGGGAGGGTTAAGCAATCAGCCCCAGCATTTT. It translates to CATSGGAQGGLSNQPQHF.

The chain couples TRBV18 to TRBJ1-1, with D uncertain. This CDR3 has 14 amino acids. The V end lost 5 bases, the J end lost 0 bases, and 10 bases lay between the germline ends. Per germline, CDR1 KGHSH and CDR2 LQKENI. The CDR3 DNA reads TGTGCCAGCTCATCCGACACCGTGAACACTGAAGCTTTCTTT. Translated, it gives CASSSDTVNTEAFF.

This clone was seen more than once but under ten times. This CDR3 reads CASRGRDLNTEAFF. CDR3 in DNA: TGTGCCAGCAGGGGGAGGGACCTGAACACTGAAGCTTTCTTT. This chain links TRBV3-1 (or the pseudogene TRBV3-2) with TRBJ1-1; maybe TRBD1 (5 bases). CDR3 size: 14 residues. Trimming took off 6 bases at V and 0 bases at J, with 11 bases between the two ends. Germline-derived CDR1 and CDR2 are LGHDT and YNNKEL (reference sequence).

J is TRBJ2-7 and V is TRBV7-9; TRBD1 matches at 10 bases. J was trimmed by 6 bases and V by 4 bases; bases with no gene match: 6. CDR3 length equals 14 residues. Germline CDR1 is SEHNR and CDR2 is FQNEAQ (reference sequence). The CDR3 sequence is CASSSDRGLTEQYF. In nucleotides, the CDR3 is TGTGCCAGCAGCTCCGACAGGGGGCTCACCGAGCAGTACTTC.

The chain is built from TRBV27 and TRBJ2-1; tentatively, D is TRBD2 (5 bases). Trimming took 6 bases from V and 3 from J, leaving 12 bases between them. This CDR3 is 14 amino acids long. Germline V CDR1 and CDR2: MNHEY, SMNVEV (reference sequence). CDR3 sequence (DNA): TGTGCCAGCAGACCTCCGGGAAGCTACAATGAGCAGTTCTTC. Translated, it gives CASRPPGSYNEQFF.

This rearrangement joins TRBV7-2 to TRBJ1-1; TRBD1 aligns across 9 bases. The germline gives CDR1 SGHTA, CDR2 FQGNSA. This CDR3 contains 17 residues. Germline trimming cut 3 bases from V and 5 bases from J; bases unmatched to any gene: 13. This chain's CDR3 is CASSLTGGLIAGTEAFF. The DNA of the CDR3 is TGTGCCAGCAGCTTGACAGGGGGTCTCATTGCGGGGACTGAAGCTTTCTTT.